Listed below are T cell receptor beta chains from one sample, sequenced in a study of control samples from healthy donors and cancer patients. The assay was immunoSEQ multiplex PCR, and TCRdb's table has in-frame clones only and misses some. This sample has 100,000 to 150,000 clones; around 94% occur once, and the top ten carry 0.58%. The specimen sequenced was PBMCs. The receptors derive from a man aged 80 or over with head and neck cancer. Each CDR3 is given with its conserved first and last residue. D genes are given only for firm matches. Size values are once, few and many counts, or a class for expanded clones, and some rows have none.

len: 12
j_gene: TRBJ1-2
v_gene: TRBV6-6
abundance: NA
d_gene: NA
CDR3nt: TGTGCCAGCACCTCGGGGGCGGAGGGCTACACCTTC
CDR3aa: CASTSGAEGYTF

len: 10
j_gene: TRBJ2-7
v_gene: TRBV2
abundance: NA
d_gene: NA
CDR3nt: TGTGCCAGCAGTGACAGGGGTCTGTACTTC
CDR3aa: CASSDRGLYF

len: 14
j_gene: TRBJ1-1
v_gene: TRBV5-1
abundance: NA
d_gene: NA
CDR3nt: TGCGCCAGCAGCCCGGTTCCCATGAACACTGAAGCTTTCTTT
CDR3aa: CASSPVPMNTEAFF

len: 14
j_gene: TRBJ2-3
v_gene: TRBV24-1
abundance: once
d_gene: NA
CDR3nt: TGTGCCACCAGTGATAGAGTAGGGACAGATACGCAGTATTTT
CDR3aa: CATSDRVGTDTQYF

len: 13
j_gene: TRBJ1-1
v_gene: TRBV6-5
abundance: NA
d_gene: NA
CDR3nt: TGTGCCAGCAGTTTGGGCCAGAACACTGAAGCTTTCTTT
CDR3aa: CASSLGQNTEAFF

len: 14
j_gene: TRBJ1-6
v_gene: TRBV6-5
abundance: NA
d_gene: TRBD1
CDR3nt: TGTGCCAGCAGTCGACAGGGATATAATTCACCCCTCCACTTT
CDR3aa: CASSRQGYNSPLHF

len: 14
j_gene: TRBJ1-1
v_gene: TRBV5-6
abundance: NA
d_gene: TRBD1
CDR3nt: TGTGCCAGCAGCTTGCCAGGGGGGAACACTGAAGCTTTCTTT
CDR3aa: CASSLPGGNTEAFF

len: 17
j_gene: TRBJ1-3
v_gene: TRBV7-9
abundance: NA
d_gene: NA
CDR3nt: TGTGCCAGCAGCTTTCCGGGCCGCAGCCTCTCTGGAAACACCATATATTTT
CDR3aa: CASSFPGRSLSGNTIYF

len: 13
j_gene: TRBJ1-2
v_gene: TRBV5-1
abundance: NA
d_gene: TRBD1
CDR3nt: TGCGCCAGCAGCTTGGATATGGGACAGGGGAAAACCTTC
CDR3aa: CASSLDMGQGKTF

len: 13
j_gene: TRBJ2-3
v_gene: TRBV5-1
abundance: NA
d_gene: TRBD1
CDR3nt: TGCGCCAGCAGCGAGACAGGGTCAGATACGCAGTATTTT
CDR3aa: CASSETGSDTQYF

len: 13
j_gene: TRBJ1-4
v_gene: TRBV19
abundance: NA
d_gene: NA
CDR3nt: TGTGCCAGTAGTATGTCAGCTAATGAAAAACTGTTTTTT
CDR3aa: CASSMSANEKLFF

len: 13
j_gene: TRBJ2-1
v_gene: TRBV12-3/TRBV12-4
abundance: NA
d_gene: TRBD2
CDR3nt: TGTGCCAGCAGTTGGGCGGGGGGGAATGAGCAGTTCTTC
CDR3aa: CASSWAGGNEQFF

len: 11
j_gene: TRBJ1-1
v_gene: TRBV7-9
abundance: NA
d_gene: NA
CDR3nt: TGTGCCAGCAGCTTAAACACTGAAGCTTTCTTT
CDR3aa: CASSLNTEAFF

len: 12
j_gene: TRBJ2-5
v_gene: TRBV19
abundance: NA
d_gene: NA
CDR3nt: TGTGCCAGCGGGTTCAAGGGGGAGACCCAGTACTTC
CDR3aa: CASGFKGETQYF

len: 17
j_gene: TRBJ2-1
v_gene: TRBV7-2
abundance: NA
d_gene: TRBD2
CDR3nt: TGTGCCAGCAGCTTAGTAGCTAGCGGTCCCTCCTACAATGAGCAGTTCTTC
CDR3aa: CASSLVASGPSYNEQFF

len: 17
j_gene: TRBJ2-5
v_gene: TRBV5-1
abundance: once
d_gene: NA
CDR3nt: TGCGCCAGCAGCTTGGTTCCCTTGGTGAGCCTGGGGGAGACCCAGTACTTC
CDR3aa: CASSLVPLVSLGETQYF

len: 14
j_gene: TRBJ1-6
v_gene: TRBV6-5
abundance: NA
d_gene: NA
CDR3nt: TGTGCCAGCAGCCACAGGGACTATAATTCACCCCTCCACTTT
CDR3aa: CASSHRDYNSPLHF

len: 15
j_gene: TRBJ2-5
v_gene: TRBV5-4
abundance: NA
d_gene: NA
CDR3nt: TGTGCCAGCAGCTTGGGGGTTGAGGGCGCGGGGACCCAGTACTTC
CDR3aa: CASSLGVEGAGTQYF

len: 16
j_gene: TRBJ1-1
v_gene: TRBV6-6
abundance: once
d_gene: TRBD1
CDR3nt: TGTGCCAGCAGTCTACTCCGGACAGGGGGGAACACTGAAGCTTTCTTT
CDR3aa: CASSLLRTGGNTEAFF

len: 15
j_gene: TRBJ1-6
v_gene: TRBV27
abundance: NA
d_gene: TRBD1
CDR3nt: TGTGCCAGCAGTTTATCCGACAGGGGAGGTTCACCCCTCCACTTT
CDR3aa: CASSLSDRGGSPLHF

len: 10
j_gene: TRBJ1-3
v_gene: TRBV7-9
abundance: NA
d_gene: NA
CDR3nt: TGTGCCAGCAGCGGAAACACCATATATTTT
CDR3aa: CASSGNTIYF

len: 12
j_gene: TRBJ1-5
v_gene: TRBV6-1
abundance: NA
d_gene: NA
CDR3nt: TGTGCCAGCAGTGATTACGCTCAGCCCCAGCATTTT
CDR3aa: CASSDYAQPQHF

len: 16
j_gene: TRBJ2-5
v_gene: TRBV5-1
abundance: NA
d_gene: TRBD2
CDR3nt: TGCGCCAGCCTAACGACAGCGGGAGGGCCCCCAGAGACCCAGTACTTC
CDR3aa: CASLTTAGGPPETQYF

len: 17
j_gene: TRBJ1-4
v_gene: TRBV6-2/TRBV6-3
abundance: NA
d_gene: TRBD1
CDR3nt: TGTGCCAGCAGTCCGTCCCGGGACAGGGGGCCTCGAGAAAAACTGTTTTTT
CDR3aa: CASSPSRDRGPREKLFF

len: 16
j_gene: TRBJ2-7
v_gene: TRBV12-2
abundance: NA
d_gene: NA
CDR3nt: TGTGCAAGTCGGGGGGCCCGGGCTCTGAACTCCTACGAGCAGTACTTC
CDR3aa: CASRGARALNSYEQYF

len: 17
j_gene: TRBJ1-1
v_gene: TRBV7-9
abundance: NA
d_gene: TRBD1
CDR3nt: TGTGCCAGCAGCTTAGCGCTAGGGACAGGGAGAGAGACTGAAGCTTTCTTT
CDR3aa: CASSLALGTGRETEAFF

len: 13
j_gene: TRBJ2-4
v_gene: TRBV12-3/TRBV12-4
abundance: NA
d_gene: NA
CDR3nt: TGTGCCAGCAGTTTAAGGGGGATAAACATTCAGTACTTC
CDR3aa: CASSLRGINIQYF

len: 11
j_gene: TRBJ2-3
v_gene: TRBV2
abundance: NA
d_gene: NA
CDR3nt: TGTGCCAGGGGGCAGGGAGATACGCAGTATTTT
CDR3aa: CARGQGDTQYF

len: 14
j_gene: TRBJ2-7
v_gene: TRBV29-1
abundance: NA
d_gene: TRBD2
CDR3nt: TGCAGCGTGTTAGCGGGGGGGTATCTCTACGAGCAGTACTTC
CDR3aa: CSVLAGGYLYEQYF

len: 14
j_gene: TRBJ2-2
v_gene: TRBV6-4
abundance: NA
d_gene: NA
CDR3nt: TGTGCCAGCAGTTGGGGCGTGAACACCGGGGAGCTGTTTTTT
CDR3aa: CASSWGVNTGELFF

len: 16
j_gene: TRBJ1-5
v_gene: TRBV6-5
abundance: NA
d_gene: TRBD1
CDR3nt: TGTGCCAGCAGTTCGAAACAGGGGTATAGCAATCAGCCCCAGCATTTT
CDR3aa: CASSSKQGYSNQPQHF

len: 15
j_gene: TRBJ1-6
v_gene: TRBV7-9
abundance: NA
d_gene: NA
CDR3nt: TGTGCCAGCAGCTTAGTTGATGCAGGGAATTCACCCCTCCACTTT
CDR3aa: CASSLVDAGNSPLHF

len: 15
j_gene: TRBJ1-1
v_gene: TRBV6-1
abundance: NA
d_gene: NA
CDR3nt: TGTGCCAGCAGTGACGCAGCGGGGTACCCCACTGAAGCTTTCTTT
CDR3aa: CASSDAAGYPTEAFF

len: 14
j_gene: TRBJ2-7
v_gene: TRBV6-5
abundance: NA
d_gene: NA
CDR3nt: TGTGCCAGCAGTCCCCAGGCGGGATCTTACGAGCAGTACTTC
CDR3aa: CASSPQAGSYEQYF

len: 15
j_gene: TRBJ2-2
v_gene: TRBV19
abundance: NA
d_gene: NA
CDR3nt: TGTGCCAGTACCCCCCTTTCTTCGAACACCGGGGAGCTGTTTTTT
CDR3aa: CASTPLSSNTGELFF

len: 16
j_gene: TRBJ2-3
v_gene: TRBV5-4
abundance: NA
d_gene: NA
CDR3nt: TGTGCCAGCAGCTTGGCTGTTCGGCCTGGAGGAGATACGCAGTATTTT
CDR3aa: CASSLAVRPGGDTQYF

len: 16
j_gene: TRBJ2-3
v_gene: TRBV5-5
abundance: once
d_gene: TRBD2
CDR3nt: TGTGCCAGCAGCGCCCTAGCGGGGGGAAACACAGATACGCAGTATTTT
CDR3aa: CASSALAGGNTDTQYF

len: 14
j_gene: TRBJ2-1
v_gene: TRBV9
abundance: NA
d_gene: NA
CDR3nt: TGTGCCAGCAGCGTAGTCTACTCCTACAATGAGCAGTTCTTC
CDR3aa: CASSVVYSYNEQFF

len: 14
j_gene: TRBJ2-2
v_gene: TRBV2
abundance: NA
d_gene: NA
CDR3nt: TGTGCCAGCGAGTGGGGTCGGGGAACCGGGGAGCTGTTTTTT
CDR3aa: CASEWGRGTGELFF

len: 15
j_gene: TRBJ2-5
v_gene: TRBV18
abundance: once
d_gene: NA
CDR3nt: TGTGCCAGCTCACCACCGGCGGTACGGGAGGAGACCCAGTACTTC
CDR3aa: CASSPPAVREETQYF

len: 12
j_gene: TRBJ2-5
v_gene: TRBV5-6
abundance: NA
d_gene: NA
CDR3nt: TGTGCCAGCAAGAGGGAGGCAGAGACCCAGTACTTC
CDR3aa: CASKREAETQYF

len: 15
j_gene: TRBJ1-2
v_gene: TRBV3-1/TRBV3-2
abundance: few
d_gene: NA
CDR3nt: TGTGCCAGCAGCCAAGGGGTCACGTTCTTCTATGGCTACACCTTC
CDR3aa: CASSQGVTFFYGYTF

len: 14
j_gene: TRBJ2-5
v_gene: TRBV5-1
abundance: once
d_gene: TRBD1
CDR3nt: TGCGCCAGCAGCTTAGAGGGACAGGGAGAGACCCAGTACTTC
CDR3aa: CASSLEGQGETQYF

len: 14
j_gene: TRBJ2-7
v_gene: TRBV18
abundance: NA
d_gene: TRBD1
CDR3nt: TGTGCCAGCTCACTTGCCGGACAGGGCTACGAGCAGTACTTC
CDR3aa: CASSLAGQGYEQYF

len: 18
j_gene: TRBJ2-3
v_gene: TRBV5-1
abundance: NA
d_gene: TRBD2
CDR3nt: TGCGCCAGCAGCCACGGGACTAGCGGGTCCGCTAGCACAGATACGCAGTATTTT
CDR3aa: CASSHGTSGSASTDTQYF